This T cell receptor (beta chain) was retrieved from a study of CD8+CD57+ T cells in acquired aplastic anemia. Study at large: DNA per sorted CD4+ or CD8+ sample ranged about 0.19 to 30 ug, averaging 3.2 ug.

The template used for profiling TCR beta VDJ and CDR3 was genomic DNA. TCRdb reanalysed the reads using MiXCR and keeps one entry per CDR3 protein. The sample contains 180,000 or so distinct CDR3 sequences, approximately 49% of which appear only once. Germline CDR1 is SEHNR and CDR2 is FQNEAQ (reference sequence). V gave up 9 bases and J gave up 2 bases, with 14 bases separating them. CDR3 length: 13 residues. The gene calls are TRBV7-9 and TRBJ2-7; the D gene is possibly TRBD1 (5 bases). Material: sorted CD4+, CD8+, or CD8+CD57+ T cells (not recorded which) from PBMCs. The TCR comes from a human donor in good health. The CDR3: CASSTAGTYEQYF. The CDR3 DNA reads TGTGCCAGTAGTACTGCAGGGACCTACGAGCAGTACTTC.